The rows below give T cell receptor beta chains drawn from one sample of a study of CD8 T cells in ankylosing spondylitis. TCRdb re-called the 5' RACE reads through MiXCR, storing one row per CDR3 protein. Of under 300,000 distinct CDR3 sequences listed, approximately 11% were seen once; the top ten hold less than 7.5%. Input material: blood, either unsorted or a sorted T cell fraction (not recorded which). The receptor source for this set is a male donor with ankylosing spondylitis or in good health (not recorded which). CDR3s include the opening cysteine and the closing phenylalanine or tryptophan. D genes are given only for firm matches. Rows may omit the clone size; those that give it use once, few, many or a size class.

D gene	J gene	clone size	V gene	CDR3 protein	CDR3 DNA
-	TRBJ1-5	-	TRBV27	CASSRGSSNQPQHF	TGTGCCAGCAGTCGGGGTAGTAGCAATCAGCCCCAGCATTTT
-	TRBJ2-5	few	TRBV13	CASSRIKSGQETQYF	TGTGCCAGCAGCCGTATCAAAAGCGGGCAAGAGACCCAGTACTTC
TRBD1	TRBJ2-7	many	TRBV5-1	CASSFSTGSYEQYF	TGCGCCAGCAGCTTCTCGACAGGGAGTTACGAGCAGTACTTC
TRBD2	TRBJ2-1	many	TRBV10-1	CASSDSASGRFVKLNEQFF	TGCGCCAGCAGTGACTCGGCTAGCGGGAGGTTCGTAAAGTTGAATGAGCAGTTCTTC
-	TRBJ1-1	many	TRBV20-1	CSARRYREAFF	TGCAGTGCTAGAAGGTACAGGGAAGCTTTCTTT
-	TRBJ1-6	-	TRBV7-2	CASSLSRVSYNSPLHF	TGTGCCAGCAGCTTATCCAGGGTGTCCTATAATTCACCCCTCCACTTT
TRBD1	TRBJ2-2	many	TRBV5-1	CASSLGSGGVTGELFF	TGCGCCAGCAGCTTGGGGTCAGGGGGCGTCACCGGGGAGCTGTTTTTT
TRBD1	TRBJ2-1	-	TRBV18	CASSPGARGMDEQFF	TGTGCCAGCTCACCAGGGGCCAGGGGGATGGATGAGCAGTTCTTC
-	TRBJ2-2	-	TRBV7-6	CASSLGSGEPFF	TGTGCCAGCAGCCTCGGGTCCGGGGAGCCGTTTTTT
-	TRBJ1-2	few	TRBV2	CASSEVAGYTF	TGTGCCAGCAGTGAGGTGGCTGGCTACACCTTC
-	TRBJ2-3	many	TRBV20-1	CSAREPNTDTQYF	TGCAGTGCTAGAGAACCAAACACAGATACGCAGTATTTT
TRBD1	TRBJ2-3	few	TRBV27	CASRGRTGVATDTQYF	TGTGCCAGCAGAGGCCGGACAGGGGTGGCCACAGATACGCAGTATTTT
-	TRBJ2-3	many	TRBV10-3	CATARTQDTQYF	TGTGCCACCGCGAGGACGCAAGATACGCAGTATTTT
-	TRBJ1-1	few	TRBV3-1	CASSQAVLNTEAFF	TGTGCCAGCAGCCAAGCGGTCTTGAACACTGAAGCTTTCTTT
TRBD1	TRBJ2-4	many	TRBV12-3/TRBV12-4	CASSSQGGRKYF	TGTGCCAGCAGTTCACAAGGGGGCCGAAAGTACTTC